The T cell receptor beta chain described here comes from a study of molecular identifiers for immune sequencing clone quantification (dated by TCRdb to the late 2010s). About the investigation overall: In a replicate experiment, RNA from about 20,000 or 100,000 naive CD8 T cells was split into five aliquots, four of which were sequenced. This methods study used CD8 T cells to benchmark TCR RNA copy counting and molecular-identifier clustering-based TCR repertoire sequencing (MIDCIRS). Here is what the overall study found, with its caveats: The naive libraries included spiked-in Jurkat TCR RNA (over nine copies' worth), and this RNA is not part of the donor repertoire. Spiked-in Jurkat TCR RNA equal to a single cell's worth was reported to be detectable even within 1,100,000 naive CD8 T cells. The sizes of highly expanded clones could end up underestimated when identical TCR molecules share a barcode. In CMV-specific effector cells, clones with more than 20 RNA copies accounted for over 97% of molecules, whereas in naive cells such clones accounted for under 1%. When barcode sub-clustering was omitted, TCR diversity was inflated by chimeric consensus sequences, with chimeras reaching as high as 47%. Approximately 3.1 recovered TCR RNA copies per cell were obtained by modeling, versus roughly 9.1 by digital PCR, implying a capture efficiency of about 30%.

V drops 0 bases and J drops 4 bases, leaving 13 bases in between. There are 16 amino acids in the CDR3, from cysteine to phenylalanine inclusive. The only DNA kept is the CDR3, 48 bases in frame from the first base. Via the germline V gene, CDR1 is LGHNA and CDR2 YSLEER. This clonotype appeared many times. The clone's antigen remains unknown. No much larger clonotype is one base removed from it; base qualities were not supplied. Libraries of naive CD8 T cells were built from approximately 20,000 to 980,000 sorted cells, with 10%, 30% or 50% of the purified RNA used. On a BD FACSAria II, naive CD8 T cells were FACS-sorted as CD8+CD4-CCR7+CD45RA+ and collected into RLT Plus buffer. Detection sensitivity was tested by spiking Jurkat RNA equal to some 11 TCR copies' worth into samples containing 20,000-1,000,000 naive CD8 T cells. Enrichment of CD8 T cells was done with RosetteSep CD8+ T Cell Enrichment Cocktail plus Ficoll-Paque, and ACK red cell lysis came afterward.

Library prep was done by PCR. The data were produced on an Illumina HiSeq 4000. Bulk TCR libraries were made following a previously described method, with the TCR primers given in Table S5. Total RNA was purified with the Qiagen AllPrep DNA/RNA kit. Before analysis, reads from multiple sequencing runs of one library were combined. The authors processed their data as follows. Reads were retained only if an exact TCR constant sequence was present, and the retained reads were trimmed to 150 nt and grouped according to their 12-nt molecular barcodes. Reads inside each barcode group were sub-clustered using a 15% Levenshtein threshold, and a quality-weighted consensus sequence was constructed for each RNA molecule. Non-functional sequences were filtered out, along with any lower-count sequence sitting one edit away from another sequence. Based on a fit of two negative binomial distributions, barcode sub-clusters having less than 20% of the maximum read count were discarded. The raw public reads went through TCRdb reprocessing: fastp at Q25, MiXCR clone calling, in-frame beta chains kept. Entries are consolidated by CDR3 protein sequence, retaining the most common genes and DNA. It is TCRdb's table, rather than the study itself, that gives the V and J calls and clone size. The sample profile shows 85,000 to 90,000 distinct CDR3 sequences; around 20% of them were found once. Around 0.91% of the sample is in the top ten clones.

The sequenced sample consisted of naive CD8+ T cells from blood, with Jurkat cell RNA spiked in. Per the publication, the cell subset or site label means: FACS-sorted CD8+CD4-CCR7+CD45RA+ naive T cells. The V gene is TRBV4-3 and the J gene is TRBJ2-1; perhaps TRBD2 is the D gene, with 5 bases matching. The receptor was derived from a human donor in good health. Some libraries in this study had Jurkat cell RNA spiked in. The CDR3 loop reads CASSQDRADPYNEQFF. The bases read TGCGCCAGCAGCCAAGATCGAGCGGACCCTTACAATGAGCAGTTCTTC.